The next 12 T cell receptor beta chains were all read from a single sample in a study of beta chain features in type 1 diabetes. cDNA synthesis used the whole RNA isolate, giving expressed TCRB sequences. TCRdb's table, derived via immunoSEQ multiplex PCR, lists solely in-frame clones and lacks some. The sample carries about 150,000 clones, more than 9.5% recorded once. The sequenced sample was central memory CD4+ T cells from blood. The receptors were sampled from a man aged 18 to 29 in good health.

This clone came up a few times. The chain uses TRBV12-5 and TRBJ2-1, with 9 bases that match TRBD1. The length of the CDR3 is 15 residues. Germline V gene data show CDR1 as LGHNT and CDR2 as FRNRAP. The ends lost 5 bases at V and 5 bases at J; junction bases unmatched: 7. The CDR3 DNA sequence: TGTGCTAGTGGTACGGGACAGGGTTACCACAATGAGCAGTTCTTC. Translating it yields CASGTGQGYHNEQFF.

The chain carries TRBV4-1 and TRBJ1-5; the D gene is possibly TRBD1 (6 bases). In germline, CDR1 is MGHRA, CDR2 YSYEKL. V lost 3 bases, J lost 2 bases, and 17 bases lay in between. CDR3 length equals 17 residues. CDR3 region: CASSQILQGGGNQPQHF. In nucleotides, the CDR3 is TGCGCCAGCAGCCAGATACTACAGGGTGGCGGCAATCAGCCCCAGCATTTT.

This clone was detected many times. The chain couples TRBV25-1 to TRBJ2-1, with unresolved D. The V end was cut by 5 bases, the J end by 3 bases, with 14 bases between. This CDR3 is 15 amino acids long. CDR1 and CDR2 (germline): MGHDK, SYGVNS. This CDR3 reads CASSPPGRNYNEQFF. In DNA form, the CDR3 reads TGTGCCAGCAGTCCCCCCGGACGGAACTACAATGAGCAGTTCTTC.

The chain is built from TRBV10-3 and TRBJ2-7, with TRBD2 identical over 7 bases. The V and J ends lost 3 bases and 0 bases, in that order; junction bases with no gene match: 11. Germline values: CDR1 ENHRY, CDR2 SYGVKD. This CDR3 is 17 amino acids long. The CDR3 DNA reads TGTGCCATCAGTGACAGAGACGGGAGGACTAACTCCTACGAGCAGTACTTC. Translation gives CAISDRDGRTNSYEQYF.

This clone was counted only a few times. The V and J genes are TRBV29-1 and TRBJ1-1, with 7 nucleotides matching TRBD1. V shed 7 bases, J shed 4 bases, and the junction held 9 bases outside the gene matches. Looked up from germline, CDR1 is SQVTM and CDR2 is ANQGSEA. CDR3 size: 13 residues. In nucleotides, the CDR3 is TGCAGCGGGAGGGAACAGGGGATCACTGAAGCTTTCTTT. Amino acid sequence: CSGREQGITEAFF.

The V gene is TRBV19, the J gene TRBJ2-7; 9 bases map to TRBD2. V was clipped by 4 bases and J by 7 bases; unmatched bases: 14. Germline V gives CDR1 LNHDA, CDR2 SQIVND (reference sequence). CDR3 size: 16 residues. The chain's CDR3 is CASSTPQRGAFREQYF. The DNA for the CDR3 is TGTGCCAGTAGTACCCCTCAGCGGGGGGCCTTTCGGGAGCAGTACTTC.

The DNA for the CDR3 is TGTGCCAGCAGGCTGATAGATACGCAGTATTTT. It codes for CASRLIDTQYF. This sequence joins TRBV2 and TRBJ2-3; no reliable D call. Germline CDR1 and CDR2: SNHLY and FYNNEI. V dropped 6 bases and J dropped 5 bases, with 6 bases sitting between them. The CDR3 extends over 11 amino acids.

This clone appeared a few times. The chain combines TRBV18 with TRBJ1-2; perhaps TRBD1 as D (6 bases). Germline-derived CDR1 and CDR2 are KGHSH and LQKENI. There are 14 residues in the CDR3. Trimming removed 4 bases at V and 4 bases at J, with 13 bases between. Here the CDR3 reads CASSRTDRSYGYTF. CDR3 in DNA: TGTGCCAGCTCACGAACGGACAGAAGCTATGGCTACACCTTC.

This clone was seen a handful of times. The V call is TRBV29-1, the J call TRBJ2-3; D uncertain. The CDR3 length is 15 residues. Germline-derived CDR1 and CDR2 are SQVTM and ANQGSEA. V dropped 7 bases and J dropped 1 base, with 18 bases sitting between them. The CDR3 DNA is TGCAGCGCTCAAAACGCCCAGACACGCACAGATACGCAGTATTTT. Translating gives CSAQNAQTRTDTQYF.

This clone was seen many times. The rearrangement links TRBV5-4 to TRBJ2-3; D not resolved. Germline values: CDR1 SGHNT, CDR2 YYREEE (reference sequence). This CDR3 is 12 amino acids long. V dropped 5 bases and J dropped 2 bases, with 6 bases sitting between them. The CDR3 sequence: CASRSNTDTQYF. The CDR3 nucleotides are TGTGCCAGCAGGAGTAACACAGATACGCAGTATTTT.

The chain carries TRBV30 and TRBJ1-6; a weak D match, TRBD1 (5 bases). The germline V and J ends were trimmed by 0 bases and 8 bases, with 11 bases remaining between them. This CDR3 is 14 amino acids long. Germline V gene sequence: CDR1 GTSNPN, CDR2 SVGIG (reference sequence). The CDR3 spells CAWSVRGRYSPLHF. CDR3 DNA: TGTGCCTGGAGTGTTAGGGGCAGGTATTCACCCCTCCACTTT.

This clone was detected only a few times. CDR3 in DNA: TGTGCCAGCAGCTCGGGGCCGAAAGATACGCAGTATTTT. It encodes CASSSGPKDTQYF. The chain employs TRBV11-2 and TRBJ2-3; D is perhaps TRBD1 or TRBD2 (5 bases each). The CDR3 extends over 13 amino acids. V lost 4 bases and J lost 5, with 10 bases in between. The germline V gene has CDR1 SGHAT and CDR2 FQNNGV.